Following are 6 T cell receptor beta chains from one sample sequenced in a study of CD8+ T cells in alopecia areata. cDNA prepared by RNA extraction and subsequent reverse transcription served as the template for sequencing. Some clones are missing from TCRdb's copy, which holds only in-frame ones; the method was immunoSEQ multiplex PCR. Among roughly 140,000 clones listed, around 51% were seen once. The specimen was CD4+ T cells sorted from blood, collected at week 0. Source of these receptors: a human donor with alopecia areata.

This rearrangement joins TRBV20-1 to TRBJ2-5, with D perhaps given as TRBD1 or TRBD2 (7 bases each). Deletions cut 6 bases from V and 5 bases from J, with 10 bases between. This CDR3 is 11 amino acids long. Germline-derived CDR1 and CDR2 are DFQATT and SNEGSKA (reference sequence). CDR3 region: CSAQGGETQYF. The CDR3 DNA reads TGCAGTGCCCAGGGGGGGGAGACCCAGTACTTC.

This sequence joins TRBV27 and TRBJ2-7; 7 bases line up with TRBD1. J gave up 9 bases and V 5 bases, and 7 bases lay outside the gene matches. The germline V gene encodes CDR1 MNHEY and CDR2 SMNVEV (reference sequence). The CDR3 sequence is 12 residues long. In nucleotides, the CDR3 is TGTGCCAGCAGTCCGATGACAGGGTGGCAGTACTTC. Protein product: CASSPMTGWQYF.

This clone has just a few counts. V and J are TRBV30 and TRBJ1-1, with no clear D. Per the germline V gene, CDR1 is GTSNPN and CDR2 is SVGIG (reference sequence). Trimming removed 3 bases at V and 0 bases at J, with 8 bases between. This CDR3 region has 13 residues. CDR3 sequence reads: CAWRREMNTEAFF. In nucleotides, the CDR3 is TGTGCCTGGAGGCGGGAGATGAACACTGAAGCTTTCTTT.

J is TRBJ2-5 and V is TRBV11-2, with 9 bases matching TRBD1. V lost 5 bases to trimming and J lost 5 bases; unmatched junction nucleotides: 9. The CDR3 extends over 15 amino acids. Germline lookup yields CDR1 SGHAT and CDR2 FQNNGV. The CDR3 sequence is CASSPSQGAGETQYF. The CDR3 DNA reads TGTGCCAGCAGCCCCTCACAGGGGGCCGGTGAGACCCAGTACTTC.

This clone appeared once. This chain joins TRBV15 and TRBJ2-3; D remains unclear. Germline CDR1 LNHNV, CDR2 YYDKDF (reference sequence). The CDR3 has 13 amino acids. Deletions cut 7 bases from V and 6 bases from J, with 14 bases between. Here the CDR3 reads CATTTREADTQYF. The CDR3 DNA follows: TGTGCCACCACCACCCGCGAGGCGGATACGCAGTATTTT. The full variable domain, with the rest looked up from reference TRBV15 and TRBJ2-3, is DAMVIQNPRYQVTQFGKPVTLSCSQTLNHNVMYWYQQKSSQAPKLLFHYYDKDFNNEADTPDNFQSRRPNTSFCFLDIRSPGLGDTAMYLCATTTREADTQYFGPGTRLTVL.

V is TRBV5-1 and J is TRBJ1-2; D unresolved. Germline loops: CDR1 SGHRS, CDR2 YFSETQ. The V gene lost 0 bases and the J gene lost 4 bases, with 13 bases spanning the gap. The CDR3 is 15 residues long. The CDR3 coding sequence is TGCGCCAGCAGCTTGGGGTTTGGGCTGAGCTATGGCTACACCTTC. This encodes CASSLGFGLSYGYTF. Full variable domain (rest looked up from reference TRBV5-1 and TRBJ1-2): KAGVTQTPRYLIKTRGQQVTLSCSPISGHRSVSWYQQTPGQGLQFLFEYFSETQRNKGNFPGRFSGRQFSNSRSEMNVSTLELGDSALYLCASSLGFGLSYGYTFGSGTRLTVV.